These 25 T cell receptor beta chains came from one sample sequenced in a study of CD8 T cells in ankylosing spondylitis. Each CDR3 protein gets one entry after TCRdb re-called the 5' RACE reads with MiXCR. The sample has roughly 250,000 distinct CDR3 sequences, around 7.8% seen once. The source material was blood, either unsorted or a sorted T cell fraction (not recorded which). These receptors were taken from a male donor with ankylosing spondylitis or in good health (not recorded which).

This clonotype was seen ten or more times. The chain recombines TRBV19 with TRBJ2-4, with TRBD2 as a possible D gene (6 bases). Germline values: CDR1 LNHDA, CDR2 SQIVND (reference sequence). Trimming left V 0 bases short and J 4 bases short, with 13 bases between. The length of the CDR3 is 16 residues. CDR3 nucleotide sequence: TGTGCCAGTAGTATAGATCGTCAGCTAGCGAAAAACATTCAGTACTTC. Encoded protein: CASSIDRQLAKNIQYF.

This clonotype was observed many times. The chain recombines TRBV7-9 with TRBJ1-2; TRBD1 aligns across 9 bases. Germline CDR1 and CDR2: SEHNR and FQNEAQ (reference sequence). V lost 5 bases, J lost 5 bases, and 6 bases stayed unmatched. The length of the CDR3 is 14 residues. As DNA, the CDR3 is TGTGCCAGCAGCGGACAGGGGTATGGGTATGGCTACACCTTC. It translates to CASSGQGYGYGYTF.

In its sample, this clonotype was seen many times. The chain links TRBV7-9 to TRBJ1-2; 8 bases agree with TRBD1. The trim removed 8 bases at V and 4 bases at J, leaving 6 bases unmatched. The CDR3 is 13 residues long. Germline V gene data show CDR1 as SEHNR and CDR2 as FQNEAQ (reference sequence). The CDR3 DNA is TGTGCCAGCCAGAGGGGACAGGCCTATGGCTACACCTTC. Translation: CASQRGQAYGYTF.

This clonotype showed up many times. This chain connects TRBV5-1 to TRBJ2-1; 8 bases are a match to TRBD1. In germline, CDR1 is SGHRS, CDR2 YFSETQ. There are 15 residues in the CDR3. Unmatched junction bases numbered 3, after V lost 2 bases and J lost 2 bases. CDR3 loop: CASSLGTGPYNEQFF. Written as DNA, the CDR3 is TGCGCCAGCAGCTTAGGGACAGGACCCTACAATGAGCAGTTCTTC.

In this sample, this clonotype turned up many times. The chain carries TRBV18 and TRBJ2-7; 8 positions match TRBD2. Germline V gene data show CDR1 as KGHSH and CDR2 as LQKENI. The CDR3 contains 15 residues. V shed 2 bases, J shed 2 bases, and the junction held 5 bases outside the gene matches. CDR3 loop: CASSPSAGGTYEQYF. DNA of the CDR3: TGTGCCAGCTCACCAAGTGCGGGAGGAACCTACGAGCAGTACTTC.

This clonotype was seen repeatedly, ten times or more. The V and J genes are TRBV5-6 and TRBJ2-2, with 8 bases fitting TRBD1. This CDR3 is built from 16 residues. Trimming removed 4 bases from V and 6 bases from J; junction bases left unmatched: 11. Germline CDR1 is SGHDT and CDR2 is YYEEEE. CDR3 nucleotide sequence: TGTGCCAGCAGCCGAGACAGGGGACCCTTCTCCGGGGAGCTGTTTTTT. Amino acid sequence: CASSRDRGPFSGELFF.

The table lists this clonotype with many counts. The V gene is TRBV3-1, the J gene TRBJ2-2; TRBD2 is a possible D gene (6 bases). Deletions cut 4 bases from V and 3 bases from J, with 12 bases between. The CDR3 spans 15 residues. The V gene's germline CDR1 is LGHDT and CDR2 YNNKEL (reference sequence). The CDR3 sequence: CASSRSGSDTGELFF. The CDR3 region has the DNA TGTGCCAGCAGCCGTAGCGGTTCCGACACCGGGGAGCTGTTTTTT.

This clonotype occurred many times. The CDR3 is CASSLLGQAHEQYF. CDR3 bases: TGCGCCAGCAGCTTGCTGGGACAGGCCCACGAGCAGTACTTC. The chain couples TRBV5-1 to TRBJ2-7, with 8 bases fitting TRBD1. Germline CDR1 SGHRS, CDR2 YFSETQ. The length of the CDR3 is 14 residues. Germline trimming cut 1 base from V and 5 bases from J; bases unmatched to any gene: 5.

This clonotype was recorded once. CDR3 region: CASSLGGSREQYF. CDR3 DNA: TGTGCCAGCAGCTTAGGGGGGTCTCGCGAGCAGTACTTC. J is TRBJ2-7 and V is TRBV11-2, with D perhaps TRBD1 or TRBD2 (5 bases each). Germline V gene data show CDR1 as SGHAT and CDR2 as FQNNGV. V lost 1 base to trimming and J lost 6 bases, with 10 bases between them. This CDR3 is 13 amino acids long.

The CDR3 is CASSLGRDGAIWPQHF. The CDR3 bases are TGTGCCAGCAGCTTAGGACGGGACGGTGCCATCTGGCCCCAGCATTTT. The rearrangement links TRBV7-2 to TRBJ1-5; TRBD1 is a possible D gene (5 bases). Trimming cost V 1 base and J 9 bases, with 19 bases left between them. The CDR3 runs to 16 residues. Germline V gene lookup returns CDR1 SGHTA and CDR2 FQGNSA.

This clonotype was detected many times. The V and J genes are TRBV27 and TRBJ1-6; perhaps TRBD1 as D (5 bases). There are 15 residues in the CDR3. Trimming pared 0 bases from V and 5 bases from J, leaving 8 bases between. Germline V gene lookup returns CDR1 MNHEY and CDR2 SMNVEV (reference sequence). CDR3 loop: CASSLSGENNSPLHF. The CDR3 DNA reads TGTGCCAGCAGTTTATCGGGGGAAAATAATTCACCCCTCCACTTT.

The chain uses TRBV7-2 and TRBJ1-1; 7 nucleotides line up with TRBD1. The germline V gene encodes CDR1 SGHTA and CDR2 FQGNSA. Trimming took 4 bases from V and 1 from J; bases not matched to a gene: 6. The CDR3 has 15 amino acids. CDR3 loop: CASSYVGTANTEAFF. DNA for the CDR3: TGTGCCAGCAGCTACGTAGGGACAGCGAACACTGAAGCTTTCTTT. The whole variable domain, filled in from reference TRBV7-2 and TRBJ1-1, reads GAGVSQSPSNKVTEKGKDVELRCDPISGHTALYWYRQSLGQGLEFLIYFQGNSAPDKSGLPSDRFSAERTGGSVSTLTIQRTQQEDSAVYLCASSYVGTANTEAFFGQGTRLTVV.

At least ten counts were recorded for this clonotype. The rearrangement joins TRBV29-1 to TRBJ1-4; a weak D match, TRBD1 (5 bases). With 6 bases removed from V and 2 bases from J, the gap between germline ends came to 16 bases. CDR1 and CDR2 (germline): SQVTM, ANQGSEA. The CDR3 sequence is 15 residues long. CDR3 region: CSVAKRGSTNEKLFF. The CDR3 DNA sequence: TGCAGCGTCGCCAAGCGGGGGTCTACTAATGAAAAACTGTTTTTT.

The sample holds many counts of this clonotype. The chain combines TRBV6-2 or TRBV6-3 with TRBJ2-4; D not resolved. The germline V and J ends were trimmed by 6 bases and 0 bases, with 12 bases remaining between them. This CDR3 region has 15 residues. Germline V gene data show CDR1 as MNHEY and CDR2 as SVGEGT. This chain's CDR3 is CASSFGSQAKNIQYF. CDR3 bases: TGTGCCAGCAGCTTTGGATCCCAAGCCAAAAACATTCAGTACTTC.

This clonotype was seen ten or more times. The CDR3 sequence is CASSRGRNQPQHF. The CDR3 nucleotides read TGTGCCAGCAGTAGGGGACGCAATCAGCCCCAGCATTTT. The V call is TRBV6-1, the J call TRBJ1-5, with D maybe TRBD1 (5 bases). V lost 5 bases to trimming and J lost 2 bases, with 7 bases between them. The CDR3 covers 13 residues. Germline values: CDR1 MNHNS, CDR2 SASEGT.

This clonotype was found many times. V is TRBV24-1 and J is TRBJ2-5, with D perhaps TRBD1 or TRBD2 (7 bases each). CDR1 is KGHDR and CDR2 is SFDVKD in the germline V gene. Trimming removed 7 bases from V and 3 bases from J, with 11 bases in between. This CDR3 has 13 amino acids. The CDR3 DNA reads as TGTGCCACCAGGAGCGGGACAGAAGAGACCCAGTACTTC. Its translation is CATRSGTEETQYF.

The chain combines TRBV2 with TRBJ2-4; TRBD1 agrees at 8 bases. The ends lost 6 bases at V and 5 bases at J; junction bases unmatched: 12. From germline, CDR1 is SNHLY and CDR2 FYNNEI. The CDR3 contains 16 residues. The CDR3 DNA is TGTGCCAGCAGCCCTGATGTGACAGGGGCGCAAAACATTCAGTACTTC. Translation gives CASSPDVTGAQNIQYF.

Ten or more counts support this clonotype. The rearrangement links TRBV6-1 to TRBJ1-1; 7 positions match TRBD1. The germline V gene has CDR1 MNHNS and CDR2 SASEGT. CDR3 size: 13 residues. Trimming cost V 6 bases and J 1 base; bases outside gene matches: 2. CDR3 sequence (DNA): TGTGCCAGCAGGACAGGGTGGAACACTGAAGCTTTCTTT. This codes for CASRTGWNTEAFF.

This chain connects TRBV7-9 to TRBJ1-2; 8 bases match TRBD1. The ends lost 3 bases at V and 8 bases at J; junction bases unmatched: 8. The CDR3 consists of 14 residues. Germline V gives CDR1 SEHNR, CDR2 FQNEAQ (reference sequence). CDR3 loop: CASSLAGGPGGYTF. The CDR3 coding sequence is TGTGCCAGCAGCTTGGCAGGGGGCCCAGGGGGCTACACCTTC.

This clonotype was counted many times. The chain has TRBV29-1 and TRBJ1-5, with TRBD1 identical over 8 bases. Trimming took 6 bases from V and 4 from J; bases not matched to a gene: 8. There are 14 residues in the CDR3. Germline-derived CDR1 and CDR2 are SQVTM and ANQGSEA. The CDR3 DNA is TGCAGCGTCTCAGGACAGGGTGGAAATCAGCCCCAGCATTTT. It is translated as CSVSGQGGNQPQHF.

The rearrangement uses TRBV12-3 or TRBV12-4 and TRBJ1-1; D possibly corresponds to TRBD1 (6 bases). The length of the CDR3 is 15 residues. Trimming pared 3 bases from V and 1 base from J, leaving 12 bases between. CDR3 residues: CASSFPRDTNTEAFF. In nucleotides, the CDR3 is TGTGCCAGCAGTTTCCCCCGGGACACGAACACTGAAGCTTTCTTT.

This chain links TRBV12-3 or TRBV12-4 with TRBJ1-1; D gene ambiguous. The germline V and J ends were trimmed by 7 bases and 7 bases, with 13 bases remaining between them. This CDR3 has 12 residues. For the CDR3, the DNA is TGTGCCAGCAAGGACCGGGTTGGTGAAGCTTTCTTT. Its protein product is CASKDRVGEAFF.

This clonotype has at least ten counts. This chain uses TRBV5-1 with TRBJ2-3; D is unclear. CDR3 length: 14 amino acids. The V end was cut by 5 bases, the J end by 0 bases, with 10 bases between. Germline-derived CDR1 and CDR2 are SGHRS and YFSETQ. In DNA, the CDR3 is TGCGCCAGCAGTCTGTCGATCAGCACAGATACGCAGTATTTT. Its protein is CASSLSISTDTQYF.

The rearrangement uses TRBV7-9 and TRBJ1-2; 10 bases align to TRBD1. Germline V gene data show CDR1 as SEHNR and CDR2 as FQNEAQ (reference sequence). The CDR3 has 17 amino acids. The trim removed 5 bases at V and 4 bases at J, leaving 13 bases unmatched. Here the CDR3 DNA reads TGTGCCAGCAGCCTGGACAGGGGGAGGCCGGGAGTCTATGGCTACACCTTC. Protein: CASSLDRGRPGVYGYTF.

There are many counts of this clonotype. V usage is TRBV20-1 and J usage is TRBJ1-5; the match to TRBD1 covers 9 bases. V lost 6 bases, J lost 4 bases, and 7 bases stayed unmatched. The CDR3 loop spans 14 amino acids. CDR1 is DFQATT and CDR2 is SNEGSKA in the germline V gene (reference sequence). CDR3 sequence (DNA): TGCAGTGCCACGGACAGGGGTTCAAATCAGCCCCAGCATTTT. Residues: CSATDRGSNQPQHF.